Following are 6 T cell receptor beta chains from one sample sequenced in a study of T cell repertoires in cytomegalovirus infection. These receptors have no identified antigens. MiXCR, applied by TCRdb to the reads, yields one record per CDR3 protein. The sample holds roughly 800,000 distinct CDR3 sequences; just under 30% are singletons and the top ten take around 14%. The material sequenced was cultured CD8+ T cells from PBMCs, taken from culture after CMV antigen stimulation. The receptors here all came from a human donor in good health (CMV status not recorded). Some clones in this sample may be carry-over from other donors' samples.

The chain links TRBV4-1 to TRBJ1-2; no definite D call. V gave up 0 bases and J gave up 4 bases, with 6 bases separating them. CDR3 length equals 13 residues. Germline assignment: CDR1 MGHRA and CDR2 YSYEKL. The CDR3 sequence: CASSQESAYGYTF. DNA for the CDR3: TGCGCCAGCAGCCAAGAGTCAGCCTATGGCTACACCTTC.

This clonotype was seen only a few times. The chain has TRBV5-1 and TRBJ2-1; tentative D call: TRBD1 (5 bases). Germline V gives CDR1 SGHRS, CDR2 YFSETQ. With 4 bases removed from V and 0 bases from J, the gap between germline ends came to 14 bases. The CDR3 length is 16 residues. The CDR3 coding sequence is TGCGCCAGCAGCGAGAACAGGATAACCTCCTACAATGAGCAGTTCTTC. Protein sequence: CASSENRITSYNEQFF.

The chain links TRBV14 to TRBJ2-1, with 7 positions matching TRBD2. The CDR3 is 14 amino acids. CDR1 is SGHDN, CDR2 FVKESK, per germline. V lost 1 base to trimming and J lost 9 bases; unmatched junction nucleotides: 6. The CDR3 nucleotides read TGTGCCAGCAGCCAAGGCTGGGGGGGAAGTGAGCAGTTCTTC. This gives the protein CASSQGWGGSEQFF.

There are a few counts of this clonotype. The gene calls are TRBV7-8 and TRBJ2-7; D is perhaps TRBD1 (5 bases). Trimming took off 5 bases at V and 0 bases at J, with 20 bases between the two ends. CDR1 SGHVS and CDR2 FQNEAQ come from the germline V gene. This CDR3 has 17 amino acids. This CDR3 reads CASSPYSGWKGSYEQYV. For the CDR3, the DNA is TGTGCCAGCAGCCCATACTCAGGGTGGAAGGGCTCCTACGAGCAGTACGTC.

The sample holds a few counts of this clonotype. The rearrangement uses TRBV6-5 and TRBJ2-2; D is possibly TRBD1 or TRBD2 (5 bases each). Germline V lookup: CDR1 MNHEY, CDR2 SVGAGI. This CDR3 has 14 amino acids. Between the trimmed V and J ends, which lost 4 bases and 6 bases, there was a span of 12 bases. The CDR3 DNA sequence: TGTGCCAGCAGTTGGGTGGGGGTCTCCGGGGAGCTGTTTTTT. Its translation: CASSWVGVSGELFF.

The table lists this clonotype with a few counts. DNA for the CDR3: TGTGCCAGCAGTCGCGGGCGAAGCTCCTACAATGAGCAGTTCTTC. It codes for CASSRGRSSYNEQFF. V is TRBV6-1 and J is TRBJ2-1; D may be TRBD2 (5 bases). The V gene lost 5 bases and the J gene lost 0 bases, with 11 bases spanning the gap. Germline lookup yields CDR1 MNHNS and CDR2 SASEGT. CDR3 length: 15 residues.